This TCR beta chain originates from a study of blood T cell repertoires in COVID-19. Across the study: The analysed material was cDNA or gDNA that came from T cells, B-cell-depleted T cells, or PBMCs.

Clones were read by immunoSEQ multiplex PCR, and TCRdb kept only the in-frame ones, dropping some. Seen here are about 170,000 clones, 85% observed once, and the top ten hold 2.5% to 4%. This CDR3 comprises 12 residues. Trimming took off 4 bases at V and 10 bases at J, with 13 bases between the two ends. This TCR derives from a human donor with acute or convalescent COVID-19. The donor label of this sample is uncertain. This sequence joins TRBV12-3 or TRBV12-4 and TRBJ1-1; D might be TRBD1 (5 bases). The sequencing sample was made of peripheral blood. The CDR3 DNA sequence: TGTGCCAGCAGTTCCTCAGGGCGAGGAGCTTTCTTT. This codes for CASSSSGRGAFF.